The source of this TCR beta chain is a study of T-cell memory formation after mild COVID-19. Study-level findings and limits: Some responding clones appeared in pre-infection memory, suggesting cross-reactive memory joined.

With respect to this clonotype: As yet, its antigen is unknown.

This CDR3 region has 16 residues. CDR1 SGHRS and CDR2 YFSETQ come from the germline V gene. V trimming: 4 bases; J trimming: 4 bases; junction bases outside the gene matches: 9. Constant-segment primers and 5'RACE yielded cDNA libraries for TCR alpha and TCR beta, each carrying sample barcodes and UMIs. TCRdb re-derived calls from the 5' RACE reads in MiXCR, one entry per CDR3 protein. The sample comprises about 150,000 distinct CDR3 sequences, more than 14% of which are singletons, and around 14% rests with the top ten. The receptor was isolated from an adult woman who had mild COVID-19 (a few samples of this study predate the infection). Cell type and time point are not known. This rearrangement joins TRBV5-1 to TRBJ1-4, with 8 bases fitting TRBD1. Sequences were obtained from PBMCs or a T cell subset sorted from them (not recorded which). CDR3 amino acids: CASSQLGQGVNEKLFF. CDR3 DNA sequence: TGCGCCAGCAGCCAGCTTGGACAGGGCGTTAATGAAAAACTGTTTTTT.